The next 29 T cell receptor beta chains were all read from a single sample in a study of OX40 agonist ivuxolimab in advanced cancers. Sequencing was performed with immunoSEQ multiplex PCR; in TCRdb, only in-frame clones are kept and a portion is missing. The data hold 40,000 to 55,000 clones, with roughly 80% observed a single time. The material was CD4+ or CD8+ T cells sorted from blood, obtained in a trial of the OX40 agonist ivuxolimab. These receptor sequences come from an adult with an advanced solid tumor such as melanoma, head and neck, liver or kidney cancer.

The chain couples TRBV7-3 to TRBJ2-2; tentatively, D is TRBD2 (5 bases). The V end lost 2 bases, the J end lost 0 bases, and 13 bases lay between the germline ends. Germline V gene sequence: CDR1 SGHTA, CDR2 FQGTGA. This CDR3 has 17 residues. The CDR3 loop reads CASSLVPTGTNTGELFF. CDR3 in DNA: TGTGCCAGCAGCTTAGTACCTACGGGGACGAACACCGGGGAGCTGTTTTTT.

The V gene is TRBV5-1, the J gene TRBJ1-2; D perhaps matches TRBD1 (6 bases). Germline V gene lookup returns CDR1 SGHRS and CDR2 YFSETQ. Trimming took off 7 bases at V and 2 bases at J, with 12 bases between the two ends. The CDR3 totals 13 residues. The CDR3 nucleotides are TGCGCCAGCTCTGGAGGGGGGAACTATGGCTACACCTTC. Translation: CASSGGGNYGYTF.

The chain recombines TRBV6-1 with TRBJ1-1, with D maybe TRBD1 (6 bases). V lost 4 bases to trimming and J lost 1 base, with 7 bases between them. The CDR3 covers 13 residues. Germline CDR1 MNHNS, CDR2 SASEGT. The CDR3 nucleotides read TGTGCCAGCAGTGGGACAGCGAACACTGAAGCTTTCTTT. As protein: CASSGTANTEAFF.

The chain uses TRBV30 and TRBJ1-3; the D is unclear. Germline-derived CDR1 and CDR2 are GTSNPN and SVGIG (reference sequence). CDR3 size: 13 residues. Trimming cost V 3 bases and J 0 bases, with 6 bases left between them. CDR3 nucleotide sequence: TGTGCCTGGAGCGGGCTCTCTGGAAACACCATATATTTT. Its protein is CAWSGLSGNTIYF.

The chain links TRBV7-6 to TRBJ1-3; no firm D call. The CDR3 covers 15 residues. V gave up 1 base and J gave up 0 bases, with 7 bases separating them. Germline V gene data show CDR1 as SGHVS and CDR2 as FNYEAQ. The CDR3 reads CASSLEGNSGNTIYF. The CDR3 DNA reads TGTGCCAGCAGCTTAGAAGGGAACTCTGGAAACACCATATATTTT.

By share, this clone ranks as medium-sized. The chain links TRBV6-5 to TRBJ2-3; D possibly uses TRBD1 or TRBD2 (5 bases each). This CDR3 is 16 amino acids long. Trimming took off 2 bases at V and 5 bases at J, with 17 bases between the two ends. CDR1 MNHEY and CDR2 SVGAGI come from the germline V gene. Here the CDR3 DNA reads TGTGCCAGCAGTTACCCTTCCGGATCAGGGAGAGATACGCAGTATTTT. The encoded protein is CASSYPSGSGRDTQYF.

By share of the sample, this clone is medium-sized. The chain links TRBV28 to TRBJ2-7; D uncertain. Germline CDR1 MDHEN, CDR2 SYDVKM. V lost 6 bases and J 6 bases, leaving 12 bases between the germline ends. The CDR3 is 12 amino acids. In DNA, the CDR3 is TGTGCCAGCAGCCCCCGGGTGATCGAGCAGTACTTC. It specifies CASSPRVIEQYF.

This chain uses TRBV9 with TRBJ1-5; D may be TRBD1 (5 bases). Trimming left V 0 bases short and J 2 bases short, with 6 bases between. Germline V gene data show CDR1 as SGDLS and CDR2 as YYNGEE. This CDR3 region has 14 residues. This chain's CDR3 is CASSVEGGNQPQHF. In nucleotides, the CDR3 is TGTGCCAGCAGCGTAGAAGGGGGCAATCAGCCCCAGCATTTT. Together with reference TRBV9 and TRBJ1-5, the CDR3 gives the full variable domain: DSGVTQTPKHLITATGQRVTLRCSPRSGDLSVYWYQQSLDQGLQFLIQYYNGEERAKGNILERFSAQQFPDLHSELNLSSLELGDSALYFCASSVEGGNQPQHFGDGTRLSIL.

The chain recombines TRBV10-2 with TRBJ2-7, with TRBD2 identical over 7 bases. Germline loops: CDR1 WSHSY, CDR2 SAAADI. This CDR3 spans 16 amino acids. The V segment lost 10 bases and the J segment 2 bases; nucleotides outside the gene matches: 17. Here the CDR3 reads CATKAGILSGAYEQYF. CDR3 nucleotide sequence: TGCGCCACCAAAGCGGGGATCCTAAGCGGAGCCTACGAGCAGTACTTC.

The chain uses TRBV7-3 and TRBJ2-6; D is ambiguous. Trimming took 4 bases from V and 4 from J, leaving 11 bases between them. Per the germline V gene, CDR1 is SGHTA and CDR2 is FQGTGA. The CDR3 runs 15 residues. CDR3 amino acids: CASSSIGSGANVLTF. The CDR3 DNA is TGTGCCAGCAGCTCGATAGGCTCCGGGGCCAACGTCCTGACTTTC.

This clone was observed a handful of times. The chain uses TRBV30 and TRBJ2-3; D remains unclear. Germline V CDR1 and CDR2: GTSNPN, SVGIG (reference sequence). V lost 2 bases and J lost 2, with 11 bases in between. The CDR3 consists of 14 residues. The CDR3 region has the DNA TGTGCCTGGAGTCGGCAGACACTCACAGATACGCAGTATTTT. Residues: CAWSRQTLTDTQYF.

This clone was counted a few times. This chain connects TRBV27 to TRBJ1-5; D not certain. CDR3 length: 12 amino acids. Germline loops: CDR1 MNHEY, CDR2 SMNVEV (reference sequence). Trimming pared 3 bases from V and 4 bases from J, leaving 4 bases between. The DNA for the CDR3 is TGTGCCAGCAGTTTCTCTAATCAGCCCCAGCATTTT. Translating it yields CASSFSNQPQHF.

The chain has TRBV4-3 and TRBJ1-2; D is possibly TRBD1 (5 bases). Germline V gives CDR1 LGHNA, CDR2 YSLEER. V dropped 0 bases and J dropped 2 bases, with 10 bases sitting between them. CDR3 size: 15 residues. The chain's CDR3 is CASSQDLAGNYGYTF. CDR3 nucleotide sequence: TGCGCCAGCAGCCAAGATTTAGCAGGGAACTATGGCTACACCTTC.

The chain has TRBV7-9 and TRBJ2-1; TRBD1 matches at 10 bases. The V segment lost 5 bases and the J segment 9 bases; nucleotides outside the gene matches: 10. CDR1 SEHNR and CDR2 FQNEAQ come from the germline V gene (reference sequence). There are 15 residues in the CDR3. This CDR3 reads CASSRLDRGQGEQFF. DNA of the CDR3: TGTGCCAGCAGCCGACTAGACAGGGGGCAGGGTGAGCAGTTCTTC.

The rearrangement links TRBV2 to TRBJ2-1; D might be TRBD1 (6 bases). The CDR3 extends over 14 amino acids. Trimming shortened V by 4 bases and J by 9 bases, and 16 bases separated the two germline ends. Germline CDR1 and CDR2: SNHLY and FYNNEI. The CDR3 spells CASSVQGFGFEQFF. The CDR3 bases are TGTGCCAGCAGTGTCCAGGGGTTTGGTTTTGAGCAGTTCTTC. The full variable domain, with the rest looked up from reference TRBV2 and TRBJ2-1, is EPEVTQTPSHQVTQMGQEVILRCVPISNHLYFYWYRQILGQKVEFLVSFYNNEISEKSEIFDDQFSVERPDGSNFTLKIRSTKLEDSAMYFCASSVQGFGFEQFFGPGTRLTVL.

The V call is TRBV28, the J call TRBJ1-2, with TRBD1 identical over 8 bases. Germline V gene lookup returns CDR1 MDHEN and CDR2 SYDVKM. With 6 bases clipped from V and 3 bases from J, the junction kept 3 bases outside the gene matches. The CDR3 loop spans 13 amino acids. This chain's CDR3 is CASRQGADYGYTF. The CDR3, as DNA: TGTGCCAGCAGGCAGGGGGCGGACTATGGCTACACCTTC.

J is TRBJ2-5 and V is TRBV28; D may match TRBD1 or TRBD2 (5 bases each). The CDR3 consists of 14 residues. Trimming took off 7 bases at V and 5 bases at J, with 17 bases between the two ends. Germline V lookup: CDR1 MDHEN, CDR2 SYDVKM. CDR3 coding DNA: TGTGCCAGCACCACTAGGGGTAGGGTGGAGACCCAGTACTTC. Protein: CASTTRGRVETQYF.

This chain links TRBV9 with TRBJ2-3; no firm D call. Trimming took 0 bases from V and 5 from J, leaving 10 bases between them. CDR3 length: 14 residues. Germline CDR1 is SGDLS and CDR2 is YYNGEE. The CDR3 is CASSVEGWVDTQYF. The CDR3 bases are TGTGCCAGCAGCGTAGAGGGCTGGGTAGATACGCAGTATTTT.

The rearrangement uses TRBV27 and TRBJ1-2; 7 nucleotides agree with TRBD1. This CDR3 contains 14 residues. V lost 4 bases to trimming and J lost 4 bases; unmatched junction nucleotides: 6. Germline CDR1 MNHEY, CDR2 SMNVEV (reference sequence). CDR3 amino acids: CASSSHTGAYGYTF. CDR3 nucleotide sequence: TGTGCCAGCAGTTCACACACAGGGGCCTATGGCTACACCTTC.

The chain employs TRBV7-9 and TRBJ1-2; 7 positions agree with TRBD1. With 2 bases clipped from V and 2 bases from J, the junction kept 5 bases outside the gene matches. The CDR3 contains 15 residues. The germline gives CDR1 SEHNR, CDR2 FQNEAQ (reference sequence). The CDR3 sequence: CASSLPKTGNYGYTF. The CDR3 region has the DNA TGTGCCAGCAGCTTACCGAAGACAGGGAACTATGGCTACACCTTC.

The chain links TRBV30 to TRBJ2-7; TRBD2 aligns across 8 bases. The CDR3 is 12 residues long. With 3 bases clipped from V and 5 bases from J, the junction kept 3 bases outside the gene matches. Germline V gene data show CDR1 as GTSNPN and CDR2 as SVGIG (reference sequence). The CDR3 DNA reads TGTGCCTGGAGCGGGAGGGGGGACGAGCAGTACTTC. Its translation is CAWSGRGDEQYF.

This CDR3 reads CASFPGTSGRGEQFF. As DNA, the CDR3 is TGTGCCAGCTTCCCCGGGACTAGCGGGAGAGGCGAGCAGTTCTTC. V usage is TRBV6-5 and J usage is TRBJ2-1; the match to TRBD2 covers 14 bases. Germline V gives CDR1 MNHEY, CDR2 SVGAGI. The CDR3 has 15 residues. J was trimmed by 10 bases and V by 8 bases; bases with no gene match: 10.

The rearrangement joins TRBV7-6 to TRBJ2-2; D unresolved. Trimming took 5 bases from V and 6 from J, leaving 13 bases between them. Germline lookup yields CDR1 SGHVS and CDR2 FNYEAQ. The CDR3 is 14 residues long. The CDR3 here is CASSPSLGAGELFF. The CDR3 DNA reads as TGTGCCAGCAGCCCCAGTTTGGGTGCCGGGGAGCTGTTTTTT.

This chain connects TRBV5-1 to TRBJ2-1; 10 bases map to TRBD2. V lost 3 bases and J lost 8; bases outside the gene matches: 11. The germline V gene has CDR1 SGHRS and CDR2 YFSETQ. The CDR3 spans 16 residues. CDR3 protein: CASSSIVSGRKDEQFF. In nucleotides, the CDR3 is TGCGCCAGCAGCTCGATCGTTAGCGGGAGGAAGGATGAGCAGTTCTTC.

This clone was detected once. The CDR3 reads CSVAEGLNEQFF. The CDR3 DNA follows: TGCAGCGTCGCGGAGGGCCTCAATGAGCAGTTCTTC. The J gene is TRBJ2-1, the V gene TRBV29-1; maybe TRBD2 (6 bases). V lost 6 bases and J lost 6, with 12 bases in between. This CDR3 comprises 12 residues. Germline V gene sequence: CDR1 SQVTM, CDR2 ANQGSEA.

The chain uses TRBV2 and TRBJ1-4; tentatively, D is TRBD1 (6 bases). The CDR3 covers 15 residues. CDR1 and CDR2 (germline): SNHLY, FYNNEI. Trimming took 4 bases from V and 3 from J, leaving 12 bases between them. The CDR3 DNA follows: TGTGCCAGCAGTGCAGACGGACAGTCTAATGAAAAACTGTTTTTT. Its protein is CASSADGQSNEKLFF.

This clone was counted only a few times. The chain couples TRBV10-1 to TRBJ1-2; D gene uncertain. Germline V gives CDR1 WNHNN, CDR2 SYGVQD (reference sequence). V dropped 0 bases and J dropped 5 bases, with 10 bases sitting between them. The length of the CDR3 is 14 residues. CDR3: CASSESTDGYGYTF. Written as DNA, the CDR3 is TGCGCCAGCAGTGAGTCGACCGACGGGTATGGCTACACCTTC.

J is TRBJ2-7 and V is TRBV2, with 7 bases lining up with TRBD1. CDR1 and CDR2 from the germline V gene are SNHLY and FYNNEI. The CDR3 runs 11 residues. The trim removed 8 bases at V and 8 bases at J, leaving 6 bases unmatched. CDR3 nucleotides: TGTGCCAGCGGGACAGTAAGTCAGCAGTACTTC. This codes for CASGTVSQQYF.

This chain links TRBV2 with TRBJ1-1, with unresolved D. The CDR3 has 11 residues. Germline CDR1 and CDR2: SNHLY and FYNNEI. V shed 0 bases and J shed 10 bases, with 6 bases lying between them. The CDR3, as DNA: TGTGCCAGCAGTGAAGCGTTTGGAGCTTTCTTT. The encoded protein is CASSEAFGAFF.